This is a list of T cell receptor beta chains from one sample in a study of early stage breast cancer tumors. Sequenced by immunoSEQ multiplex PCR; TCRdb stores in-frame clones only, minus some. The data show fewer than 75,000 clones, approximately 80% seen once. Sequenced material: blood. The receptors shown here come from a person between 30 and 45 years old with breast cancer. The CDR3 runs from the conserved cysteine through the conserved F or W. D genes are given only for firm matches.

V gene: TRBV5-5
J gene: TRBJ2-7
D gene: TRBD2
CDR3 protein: CASSPSGGDYEQYF

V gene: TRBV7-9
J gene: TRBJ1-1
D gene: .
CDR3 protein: CASSRFDGLRTEAFF

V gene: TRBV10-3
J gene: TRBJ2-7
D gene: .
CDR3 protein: CAISESLFQPREQYF

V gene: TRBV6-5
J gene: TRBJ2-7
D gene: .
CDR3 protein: CASSYGGGGQYF

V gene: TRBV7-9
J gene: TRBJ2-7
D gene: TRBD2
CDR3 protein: CASSLAHLAGGPLGYEQYF

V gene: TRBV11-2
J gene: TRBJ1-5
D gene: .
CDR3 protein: CASSLSGGPNSNQPQHF

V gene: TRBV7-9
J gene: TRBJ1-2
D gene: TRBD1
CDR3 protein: CASSPGLEGARFYGYTF

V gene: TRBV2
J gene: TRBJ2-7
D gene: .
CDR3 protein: CASSDLQGPRYEQYF

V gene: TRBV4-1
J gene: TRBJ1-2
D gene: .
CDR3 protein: CASSQDRDAPRYGYTF

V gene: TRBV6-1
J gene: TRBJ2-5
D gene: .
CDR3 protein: CASSEAPRGAETQYF

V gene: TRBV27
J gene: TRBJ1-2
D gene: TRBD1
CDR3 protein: CASSSQGQGAAYGYTF

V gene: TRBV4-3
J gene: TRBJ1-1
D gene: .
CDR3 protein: CASSQGTQNTEAFF

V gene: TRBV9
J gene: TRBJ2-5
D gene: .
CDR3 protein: CASSAWGQETQYF

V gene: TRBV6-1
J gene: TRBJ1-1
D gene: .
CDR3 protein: CASSDYGEAFF

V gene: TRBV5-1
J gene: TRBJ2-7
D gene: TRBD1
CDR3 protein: CASSLGPGQGFGEQYF

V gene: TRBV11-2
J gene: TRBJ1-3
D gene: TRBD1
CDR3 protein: CASSTRDGQGPYSGNTIYF

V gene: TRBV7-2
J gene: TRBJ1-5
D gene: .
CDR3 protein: CASRPGAPYRPQHF

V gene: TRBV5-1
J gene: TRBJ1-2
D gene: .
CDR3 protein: CASSLAAGSQGYTF

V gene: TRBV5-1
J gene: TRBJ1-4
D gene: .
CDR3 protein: CASSPGATNEKLFF

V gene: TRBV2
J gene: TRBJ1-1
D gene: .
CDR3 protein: CASKDGGTEAFF

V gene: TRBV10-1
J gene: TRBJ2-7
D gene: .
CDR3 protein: CASSDHRAGSYEQYF

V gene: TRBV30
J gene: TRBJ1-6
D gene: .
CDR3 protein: CAWSVPRGGRYGSPLHF